What follows are 21 T cell receptor beta chains derived from one specimen sequenced in a study of OX40 agonist ivuxolimab in advanced cancers. Libraries were prepared by immunoSEQ multiplex PCR; TCRdb keeps only in-frame clonotypes and omits some of them. The sample has fewer than 90,000 clones; 89% are singletons. The specimen was CD4+ or CD8+ T cells sorted from blood, collected in a trial of the OX40 agonist ivuxolimab. The origin of the receptors is an adult with an advanced solid tumor such as melanoma, head and neck, liver or kidney cancer.

The V and J genes are TRBV5-1 and TRBJ2-3; D gene unclear. The CDR3 sequence is 10 residues long. Looked up from germline, CDR1 is SGHRS and CDR2 is YFSETQ. The germline V and J ends were trimmed by 4 bases and 9 bases, with 6 bases remaining between them. The CDR3 loop is CASSPATQYF. The CDR3 region has the DNA TGCGCCAGCAGCCCAGCCACGCAGTATTTT.

The rearrangement links TRBV5-1 to TRBJ2-2, with D possibly matching TRBD2 (8 bases). The CDR3 totals 15 residues. Trimming took 4 bases from V and 7 from J, leaving 17 bases between them. Germline CDR1 reads SGHRS; CDR2 reads YFSETQ. The DNA of the CDR3 is TGCGCCAGCAGCCGGGAGGGGGCGAGAGGCGGGGAGCTGTTTTTT. It encodes CASSREGARGGELFF.

This clone was seen more than once but under ten times. V gene TRBV28 combines with J gene TRBJ1-6; D gene uncertain. CDR1 and CDR2 from the germline V gene are MDHEN and SYDVKM. V was trimmed by 5 bases and J by 6 bases, leaving 5 bases between them. The CDR3 contains 12 residues. CDR3 sequence (DNA): TGTGCCAGCAGTCGAAGTAATTCACCCCTCCACTTT. Translated, it gives CASSRSNSPLHF.

V and J are TRBV30 and TRBJ2-7, with TRBD1 identical over 8 bases. The CDR3 runs to 13 residues. Trimming cost V 0 bases and J 3 bases; bases outside gene matches: 1. Germline V CDR1 and CDR2: GTSNPN, SVGIG (reference sequence). The CDR3 loop reads CAWSVDRGYEQYF. The CDR3 DNA sequence: TGTGCCTGGAGTGTAGACAGGGGCTACGAGCAGTACTTC.

V usage is TRBV18 and J usage is TRBJ1-1, with 11 bases aligning to TRBD1. The V gene's germline CDR1 is KGHSH and CDR2 LQKENI. After removal of 4 bases from V and 5 bases from J, the junction contained 3 bases not matched to a gene. The CDR3 sequence is 14 residues long. The CDR3 DNA is TGTGCCAGCTCACTGGGACAGGGGGAGACTGAAGCTTTCTTT. This sequence encodes CASSLGQGETEAFF.

The V gene is TRBV4-2, the J gene TRBJ1-1, with D possibly TRBD1 on 6 matching bases. CDR1 and CDR2 (germline): LGHNA, YNFKEQ. CDR3 length: 17 residues. The V gene lost 0 bases and the J gene lost 0 bases, with 14 bases spanning the gap. The CDR3 loop is CASSQDEYDRLNTEAFF. DNA for the CDR3: TGTGCCAGCAGCCAAGATGAGTACGACAGGTTGAACACTGAAGCTTTCTTT.

The chain has TRBV10-3 and TRBJ1-1; a possible D gene is TRBD1 (6 bases). Trimming stripped 6 bases from V and 7 bases from J, with 18 bases between. The CDR3 sequence is 14 residues long. Germline values: CDR1 ENHRY, CDR2 SYGVKD. The chain's CDR3 is CAISLLQGGFEAFF. CDR3 sequence (DNA): TGTGCCATCAGCCTCCTACAGGGTGGCTTTGAAGCTTTCTTT.

The V and J genes are TRBV28 and TRBJ1-4; no firm D call. The ends were cut back, 6 bases at V and 6 bases at J, with 14 bases in the middle. The CDR3 is made up of 14 amino acids. The germline CDR1 and CDR2 sequences are MDHEN and SYDVKM. The CDR3, as DNA: TGTGCCAGCAGGACTCTAGCCTTTGATGAAAAACTGTTTTTT. Protein: CASRTLAFDEKLFF.

The chain couples TRBV5-1 to TRBJ2-3; D is possibly TRBD2 (5 bases). Germline V gives CDR1 SGHRS, CDR2 YFSETQ. This CDR3 comprises 15 residues. V was cut by 5 bases and J by 1 base, with 14 bases left in between. Here the CDR3 DNA reads TGCGCCAGCAGTCCTCTGAACGGGGGCACAGATACGCAGTATTTT. Its translation: CASSPLNGGTDTQYF.

The chain joins TRBV11-1 to TRBJ2-7; possible D gene TRBD2, 5 bases. The CDR3 has 12 amino acids. V lost 4 bases to trimming and J lost 6 bases, with 10 bases between them. Germline CDR1 and CDR2: SGHAT and FQDESV (reference sequence). The CDR3 reads CASSWSGGEQYV. As DNA, the CDR3 is TGTGCCAGCAGCTGGAGTGGAGGCGAGCAGTACGTC.

The chain uses TRBV6-1 and TRBJ1-2; D remains unclear. Germline loops: CDR1 MNHNS, CDR2 SASEGT. Trimming stripped 3 bases from V and 5 bases from J, with 13 bases between. This CDR3 has 14 residues. CDR3 amino acids: CASSDDGLHYGYTF. The CDR3 nucleotides read TGTGCCAGCAGTGACGATGGACTCCATTATGGCTACACCTTC.

This rearrangement joins TRBV4-2 to TRBJ2-1; 8 nucleotides match TRBD2. The V segment lost 1 base and the J segment 0 bases; nucleotides outside the gene matches: 5. CDR1 and CDR2 from the germline V gene are LGHNA and YNFKEQ. The CDR3 covers 17 residues. The CDR3 loop reads CASSQGSGRSSYNEQFF. CDR3 bases: TGTGCCAGCAGCCAAGGCAGCGGGAGAAGCTCCTACAATGAGCAGTTCTTC.

This clone has a single count. V usage is TRBV10-3 and J usage is TRBJ2-7, with D maybe TRBD1 (6 bases). The germline V gene has CDR1 ENHRY and CDR2 SYGVKD. This CDR3 has 13 amino acids. Trimming removed 8 bases from V and 3 bases from J, with 14 bases in between. The CDR3 protein is CAIRLQGGYEQYF. The CDR3 nucleotides are TGTGCCATCCGCCTACAGGGTGGCTACGAGCAGTACTTC.

This rearrangement joins TRBV5-4 to TRBJ1-6; D call uncertain. Germline V lookup: CDR1 SGHNT, CDR2 YYREEE (reference sequence). The CDR3 runs to 14 residues. Trimming took off 2 bases at V and 0 bases at J, with 3 bases between the two ends. The CDR3 sequence is CASSFGSYNSPLHF. The CDR3, as DNA: TGTGCCAGCAGCTTCGGCTCCTATAATTCACCCCTCCACTTT.

V usage is TRBV7-2 and J usage is TRBJ2-3, with a tentative D call TRBD2 (7 bases). Germline loops: CDR1 SGHTA, CDR2 FQGNSA. Trimming shortened V by 1 base and J by 11 bases, and 16 bases separated the two germline ends. The CDR3 spans 14 residues. CDR3 in DNA: TGTGCCAGCAGCTTAGTTTCGGGGGGCGCTTTGCAGTATTTT. Translation gives CASSLVSGGALQYF. Together with reference TRBV7-2 and TRBJ2-3, the CDR3 gives the full variable domain: GAGVSQSPSNKVTEKGKDVELRCDPISGHTALYWYRQSLGQGLEFLIYFQGNSAPDKSGLPSDRFSAERTGGSVSTLTIQRTQQEDSAVYLCASSLVSGGALQYFGPGTRLTVL.

The chain employs TRBV6-5 and TRBJ1-1; D remains unclear. Germline V CDR1 and CDR2: MNHEY, SVGAGI. Trimming left V 5 bases short and J 5 bases short, with 6 bases between. This CDR3 has 11 amino acids. CDR3 sequence (DNA): TGTGCCAGCAGTGTTCCTACTGAAGCTTTCTTT. Amino acid sequence: CASSVPTEAFF.

The chain employs TRBV4-3 and TRBJ2-3; 12 bases are a match to TRBD2. The CDR3 consists of 18 residues. V shed 0 bases, J shed 3 bases, and the junction held 7 bases outside the gene matches. The V gene's germline CDR1 is LGHNA and CDR2 YSLEER. DNA of the CDR3: TGCGCCAGCAGCCAAGATCTATTTGGGACTAGCGGGACAGATACGCAGTATTTT. This sequence encodes CASSQDLFGTSGTDTQYF.

In DNA form, the CDR3 reads TGTGCCAGCAGGATTGGACGGCTCAATCAGCCCCAGCATTTT. Translation gives CASRIGRLNQPQHF. V and J are TRBV6-5 and TRBJ1-5, with D uncertain. CDR1 and CDR2 (germline): MNHEY, SVGAGI. The V and J ends lost 6 bases and 3 bases respectively, with 12 bases between them. The CDR3 spans 14 residues.

V is TRBV6-5 and J is TRBJ2-5; D is perhaps TRBD2 (5 bases). V lost 5 bases and J lost 4, with 5 bases in between. Germline V CDR1 and CDR2: MNHEY, SVGAGI. CDR3 length: 11 amino acids. As DNA, the CDR3 is TGTGCCAGCAGTGGGAGAGAGACCCAGTACTTC. This sequence encodes CASSGRETQYF.

The chain employs TRBV27 and TRBJ2-7, with 8 nucleotides matching TRBD2. Germline assignment: CDR1 MNHEY and CDR2 SMNVEV (reference sequence). The CDR3 is 15 residues long. The trim removed 10 bases at V and 3 bases at J, leaving 14 bases unmatched. The CDR3 region is CAMSLAVRMNYEQYF. DNA for the CDR3: TGTGCCATGTCACTAGCGGTGAGAATGAACTACGAGCAGTACTTC.

The genes are TRBV2 and TRBJ1-1; D gene uncertain. The CDR3 is 11 amino acids. Germline V gives CDR1 SNHLY, CDR2 FYNNEI. Trimming took 4 bases from V and 5 from J, leaving 5 bases between them. Written as DNA, the CDR3 is TGTGCCAGCAGTGTAGGGACTGAAGCTTTCTTT. Its translation is CASSVGTEAFF.